This T cell receptor (beta chain) appears in the sequencing data of a study of shared clonotypes between healthy human individuals. Turning to the study itself: A few men and a couple of women, aged 18 to 49, were donors.

Study-wide points: Non-shared clonotypes had lower generation probabilities than clonotypes shared by all four sorted-subset donors. Among a handful of donors, approximately 5% of naive CD4 clonotypes were found in common.

Division of CD4+ cells produced a CD45RA+ naive subset and a CD45RA-negative memory subset. About this clone itself: Its antigen remains unknown.

Data came from immunoSEQ multiplex PCR; TCRdb stores just in-frame clones and leaves some out. The repertoire holds millions of clones, with roughly 95% as singletons. V gave up 0 bases and J gave up 5 bases, with 11 bases separating them. There are 16 residues in the CDR3. Per germline, CDR1 MGHRA and CDR2 YSYEKL. This TCR came from a man aged 18 to 29 in good health. Sample: naive CD4+ T cells sorted from blood. Subset reported: CD45RA+ positively selected. This sequence joins TRBV4-1 and TRBJ1-6; D not certain. This CDR3 is CASSQEPDPNNSPLHF. Written as DNA, the CDR3 is TGCGCCAGCAGCCAAGAGCCGGATCCTAATAATTCACCCCTCCACTTT.